This T cell receptor (beta chain) originates from a study of T cell responses to AZD1222 COVID-19 vaccine. Whole-study findings and limits: Donors were chiefly white British, with a greater number of females, and clonal diversity was perhaps underestimated. Rises in breadth and depth of Spike-specific TCRs came after two AZD1222 doses.

TCRdb keeps only in-frame clones here, not all; method: immunoSEQ multiplex PCR. The sample includes approximately 85,000 clones, about 86% of them seen just once. Remarks on this clone: Its antigen remains unidentified.

The sequence derives from an adult in good health. This specimen consisted of peripheral blood, obtained on day 0 of AZD1222 vaccination.

CDR3 sequence reads: CASSQGGGSYEQYF. The DNA for the CDR3 is TGTGCCAGCAGCCAGGGGGGGGGCTCCTACGAGCAGTACTTC. This rearrangement joins TRBV3-1 (or the pseudogene TRBV3-2) to TRBJ2-7, with TRBD2 matching over 7 bases. Per germline, CDR1 LGHDT and CDR2 YNNKEL (reference sequence). There are 14 residues in the CDR3. V trimming: 3 bases; J trimming: 0 bases; junction bases outside the gene matches: 2.